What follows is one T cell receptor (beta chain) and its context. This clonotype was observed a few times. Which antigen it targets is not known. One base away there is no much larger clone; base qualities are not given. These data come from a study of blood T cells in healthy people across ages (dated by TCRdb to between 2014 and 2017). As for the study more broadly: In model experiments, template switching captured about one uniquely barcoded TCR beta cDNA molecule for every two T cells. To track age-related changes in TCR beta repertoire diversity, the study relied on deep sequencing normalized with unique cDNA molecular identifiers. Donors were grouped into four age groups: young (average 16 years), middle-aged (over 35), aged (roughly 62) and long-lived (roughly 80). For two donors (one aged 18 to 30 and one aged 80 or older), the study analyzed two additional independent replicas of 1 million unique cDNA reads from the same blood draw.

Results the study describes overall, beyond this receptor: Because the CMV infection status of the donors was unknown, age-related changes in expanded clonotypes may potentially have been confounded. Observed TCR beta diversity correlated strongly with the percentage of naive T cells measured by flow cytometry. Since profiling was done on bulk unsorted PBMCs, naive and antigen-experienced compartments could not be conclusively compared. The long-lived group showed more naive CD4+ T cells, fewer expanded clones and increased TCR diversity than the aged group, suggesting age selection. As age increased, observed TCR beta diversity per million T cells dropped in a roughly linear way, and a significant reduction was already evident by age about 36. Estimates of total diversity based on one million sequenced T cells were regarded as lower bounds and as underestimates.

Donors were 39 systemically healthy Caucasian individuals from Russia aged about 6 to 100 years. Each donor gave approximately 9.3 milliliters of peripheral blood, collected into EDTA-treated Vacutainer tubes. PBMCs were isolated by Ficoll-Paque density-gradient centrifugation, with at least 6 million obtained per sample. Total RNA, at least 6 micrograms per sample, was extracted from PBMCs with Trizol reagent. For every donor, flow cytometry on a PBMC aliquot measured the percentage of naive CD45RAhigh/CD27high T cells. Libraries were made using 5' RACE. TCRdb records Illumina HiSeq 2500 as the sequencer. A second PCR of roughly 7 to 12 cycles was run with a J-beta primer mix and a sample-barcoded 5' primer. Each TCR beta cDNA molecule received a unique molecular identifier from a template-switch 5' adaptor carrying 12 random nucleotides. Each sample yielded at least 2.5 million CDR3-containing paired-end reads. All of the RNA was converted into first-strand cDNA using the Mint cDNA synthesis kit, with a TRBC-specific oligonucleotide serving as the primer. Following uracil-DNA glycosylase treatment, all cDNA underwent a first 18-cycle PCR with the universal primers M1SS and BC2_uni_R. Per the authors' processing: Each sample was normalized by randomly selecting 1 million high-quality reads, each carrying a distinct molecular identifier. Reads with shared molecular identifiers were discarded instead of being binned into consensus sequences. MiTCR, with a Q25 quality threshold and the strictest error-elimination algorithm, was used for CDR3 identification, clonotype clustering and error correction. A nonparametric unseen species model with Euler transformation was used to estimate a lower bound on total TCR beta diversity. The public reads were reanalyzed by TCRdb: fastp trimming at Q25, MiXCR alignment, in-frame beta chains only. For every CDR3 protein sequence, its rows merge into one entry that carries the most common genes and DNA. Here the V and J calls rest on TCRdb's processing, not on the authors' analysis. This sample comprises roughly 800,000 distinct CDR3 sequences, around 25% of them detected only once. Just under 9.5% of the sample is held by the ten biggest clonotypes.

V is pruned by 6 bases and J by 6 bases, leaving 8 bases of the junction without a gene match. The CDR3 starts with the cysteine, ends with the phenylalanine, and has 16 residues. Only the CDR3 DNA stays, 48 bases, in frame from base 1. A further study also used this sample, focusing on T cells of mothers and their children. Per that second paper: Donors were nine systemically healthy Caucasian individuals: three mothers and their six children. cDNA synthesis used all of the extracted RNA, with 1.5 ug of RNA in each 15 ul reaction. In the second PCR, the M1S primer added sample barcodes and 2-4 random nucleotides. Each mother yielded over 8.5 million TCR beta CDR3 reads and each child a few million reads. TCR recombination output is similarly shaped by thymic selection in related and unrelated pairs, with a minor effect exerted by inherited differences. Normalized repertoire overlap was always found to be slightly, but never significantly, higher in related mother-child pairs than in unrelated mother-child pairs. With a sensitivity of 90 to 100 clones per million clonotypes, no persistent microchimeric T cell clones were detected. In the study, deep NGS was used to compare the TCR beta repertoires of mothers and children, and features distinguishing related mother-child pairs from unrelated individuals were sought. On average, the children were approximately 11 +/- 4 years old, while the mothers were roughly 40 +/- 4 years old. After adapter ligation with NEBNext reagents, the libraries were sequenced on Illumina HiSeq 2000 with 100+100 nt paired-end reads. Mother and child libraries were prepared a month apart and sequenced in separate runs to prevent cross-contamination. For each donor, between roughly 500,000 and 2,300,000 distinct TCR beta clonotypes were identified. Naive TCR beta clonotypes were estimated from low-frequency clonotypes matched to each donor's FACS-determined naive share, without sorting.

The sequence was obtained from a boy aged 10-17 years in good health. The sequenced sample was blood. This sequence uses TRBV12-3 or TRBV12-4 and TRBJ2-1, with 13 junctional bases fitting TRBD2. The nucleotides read TGTGCCAGCAGGGGGACTAGCGGGGTTGGTGGCAATGAGCAGTTCTTC. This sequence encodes CASRGTSGVGGNEQFF.